A selection of T cell receptor beta chains follows, all from one sample in a study of T cell responses to AZD1222 COVID-19 vaccine. Here immunoSEQ multiplex PCR was the method, and the copy in TCRdb shows in-frame clones only, minus some. The table shows under 200,000 clones, with about nine tenths occurring only once. The sample consisted of peripheral blood, taken on day 0 of AZD1222 vaccination. The receptors were gathered from an adult in good health. The CDR3 runs from the conserved cysteine through the conserved F or W. D genes are given only for firm matches. The size field is filled for only some rows; it gives once, few, many or a size class.

clone size	J gene	V gene	D gene	CDR3 DNA	CDR3 protein
once	TRBJ2-6	TRBV3-1/TRBV3-2	-	TGTGCCAGCAGCCAATCACTCCCAGGGGCCAACGTCCTGACTTTC	CASSQSLPGANVLTF
-	TRBJ1-3	TRBV30	-	TGTGCCTGGAGCCCAACGGCGGCTGGAAACACCATATATTTT	CAWSPTAAGNTIYF
-	TRBJ2-2	TRBV6-5	-	TGTGCCAGCAGTTACTCCGACATTTACACCGGGGAGCTGTTTTTT	CASSYSDIYTGELFF
-	TRBJ1-5	TRBV7-9	TRBD1	TGTGCCAGCAGCCAAACAGGGGGCTATAGCAATCAGCCCCAGCATTTT	CASSQTGGYSNQPQHF
-	TRBJ2-2	TRBV15	-	TGTGCCACCAGCAGAGTAGAAGGGATCACCGGGGAGCTGTTTTTT	CATSRVEGITGELFF
once	TRBJ2-1	TRBV27	-	TGTGCCAGCAGTTTAGGTCAGGACGCTCGGCAGTTCTTC	CASSLGQDARQFF
once	TRBJ2-7	TRBV12-3/TRBV12-4	-	TGTGCCAGCACCCGAGGGTCCTACGAGCAGTACTTC	CASTRGSYEQYF
-	TRBJ2-3	TRBV7-9	-	TGTGCCAGCAGCTTCAGTCAGGGCGGAGATACGCAGTATTTT	CASSFSQGGDTQYF
-	TRBJ2-7	TRBV2	-	TGTGCCAGCAGTGAAACAAGTAGGTTGTTTTACGAGCAGTACTTC	CASSETSRLFYEQYF
few	TRBJ2-2	TRBV6-5	-	TGTGCCAGCAATTCCCCCGCCGAAGCCGGGGAGCTGTTTTTT	CASNSPAEAGELFF
-	TRBJ2-2	TRBV27	TRBD1	TGTGCCAGCAGTTTATTATCCGGGGACAGGGAGGAGAGGAACACCGGGGAGCTGTTTTTT	CASSLLSGDREERNTGELFF
-	TRBJ1-2	TRBV6-4	TRBD1	TGTGCCAGCAGGAAGGCGACAGGGGACTATGGCTACACCTTC	CASRKATGDYGYTF
few	TRBJ2-5	TRBV10-3	TRBD2	TGTGCCTCTCGTAGCGGGGGGGGCCAAGAGACCCAGTACTTC	CASRSGGGQETQYF
-	TRBJ2-3	TRBV27	TRBD2	TGTGCCAGCAGTTTCGGACGGGGGGGACCCACAGATACGCAGTATTTT	CASSFGRGGPTDTQYF
-	TRBJ1-6	TRBV18	-	TGTGCCAGCTCACTGGACAGAGATAGTTCACCCCTCCACTTT	CASSLDRDSSPLHF
-	TRBJ2-2	TRBV15	-	TGTGCCACCAGCAGAGATACCCTCGGGGTCCCGAACACCGGGGAGCTGTTTTTT	CATSRDTLGVPNTGELFF
once	TRBJ1-5	TRBV12-2	-	TGTGCAAGTCGCCCTACAGGGCCCAATCAGCCCCAGCATTTT	CASRPTGPNQPQHF
-	TRBJ2-1	TRBV12-5	-	TGTGCTAGTGGTTTAAGCAGTGATGAGCAGTTCTTC	CASGLSSDEQFF
-	TRBJ2-2	TRBV9	-	TGTGCCAGCAGCTTGACCGGGGAGCTGTTTTTT	CASSLTGELFF
-	TRBJ1-5	TRBV4-2	-	TGTGCCAGCAGCCCATGGGAAGGGGATCATCAGCCCCAGCATTTT	CASSPWEGDHQPQHF
-	TRBJ2-7	TRBV15	-	TGTGCCACCAGCAGGGACAGCTACGAGCAGTACTTC	CATSRDSYEQYF
-	TRBJ1-5	TRBV28	-	TGTGCCAGCAGTTTATCGGGGACTAGGTTGTGGCAGCCCCAGCATTTT	CASSLSGTRLWQPQHF
-	TRBJ2-7	TRBV6-5	-	TGTGCCAGCAGTCAATGGGGGGAACCAGGGGAGCAGTACTTC	CASSQWGEPGEQYF
once	TRBJ1-2	TRBV11-2	-	TGTGCCAGCAGCGCCTCCTTGGGCGAGTCTAGCTATGGCTACACCTTC	CASSASLGESSYGYTF
-	TRBJ2-5	TRBV10-2	-	TGCGCCAGCAGTGAGTCCGGAAGGGGTGGAGAGACCCAGTACTTC	CASSESGRGGETQYF
-	TRBJ1-1	TRBV7-2	-	TGTGCCAGCAGCTACAGGCTATCGAACACTGAAGCTTTCTTT	CASSYRLSNTEAFF
-	TRBJ1-2	TRBV13	TRBD1	TGTGCCAGCAGCTTAGAGGGGGCCGTGGGCTACACCTTC	CASSLEGAVGYTF
-	TRBJ1-1	TRBV4-3	TRBD1	TGCGCCAGCAGCCAAGATACCCCCCGACACCGGGACAGCCAGATGAACACTGAAGCTTTCTTT	CASSQDTPRHRDSQMNTEAFF
-	TRBJ2-1	TRBV9	-	TGTGCCAGCAGCGCCCCCCCCGCGAGTGAGCAGTTCTTC	CASSAPPASEQFF
-	TRBJ2-3	TRBV4-2	TRBD2	TGTGCCAGCAGCCAAGTCAAGTCGGCGGGGGGCTGGACAGATACGCAGTATTTT	CASSQVKSAGGWTDTQYF
once	TRBJ2-4	TRBV7-6	-	TGTGCCAGCAGCTTAGCTATAAGGGGACCGGCCGTGCCCAAAAACATTCAGTACTTC	CASSLAIRGPAVPKNIQYF
-	TRBJ1-1	TRBV10-3	-	TGTGCCATCAGTGAGTCGTTGGACGTCACTGAAGCTTTCTTT	CAISESLDVTEAFF
-	TRBJ2-2	TRBV2	TRBD2	TGTGCCAGCAGTCCTACTAGCGGGGGGGCCTTAACCGGGGAGCTGTTTTTT	CASSPTSGGALTGELFF
-	TRBJ1-5	TRBV6-2/TRBV6-3	-	TGTGCCAGCAGTTACTCTTCTGAAGGGCGAGGTAGCAATCAGCCCCAGCATTTT	CASSYSSEGRGSNQPQHF
-	TRBJ2-1	TRBV7-9	TRBD1	TGTGCCAGCAGCTTACGGACAGGCTCCTACAATGAGCAGTTCTTC	CASSLRTGSYNEQFF
-	TRBJ2-2	TRBV3-1/TRBV3-2	-	TGTGCCAGCAGCCTGATGGGAGAGAACACCGGGGAGCTGTTTTTT	CASSLMGENTGELFF
-	TRBJ2-2	TRBV30	TRBD1	TGTGCCTGGACCCGACCCCAGGGGACAGATAACACCGGGGAGCTGTTTTTT	CAWTRPQGTDNTGELFF
-	TRBJ2-6	TRBV5-4	-	TGTGCCAGCAGCCGGGGGTACAGCTCTGGGGCCAACGTCCTGACTTTC	CASSRGYSSGANVLTF
-	TRBJ1-2	TRBV28	-	TGTGCCAGCAGTTTATCCCCAACTAACTATGGCTACACCTTC	CASSLSPTNYGYTF
-	TRBJ2-5	TRBV4-3	-	TGCGCCAGCAGCCAAGATCACACCCCTAGGACCGCGGAGACCCAGTACTTC	CASSQDHTPRTAETQYF
-	TRBJ1-3	TRBV15	-	TGTGCCACCAGCAGAGATTCAATTGCACGGATCTCTGGAAACACCATATATTTT	CATSRDSIARISGNTIYF
once	TRBJ1-2	TRBV28	-	TGTGCCAGCAGGAATCAGGGTTCCTCTGGCTACACCTTC	CASRNQGSSGYTF
-	TRBJ1-3	TRBV18	-	TGTGCCAGTCTTTACCTGGCGCCTGACCCTGGAAACACCATATATTTT	CASLYLAPDPGNTIYF
-	TRBJ2-5	TRBV7-9	-	TGTGCCAGCAGCTTAGCGGGGGGTCAAGAGACCCAGTACTTC	CASSLAGGQETQYF
-	TRBJ1-1	TRBV28	-	TGTGCCAGCACCGAGAACACTGAAGCTTTCTTT	CASTENTEAFF
-	TRBJ2-1	TRBV14	TRBD2	TGTGCCAGCAGCCAGGGGACTAGCGGGGTGAATGAGCAGTTCTTC	CASSQGTSGVNEQFF
few	TRBJ1-2	TRBV9	-	TGTGCCAGCAGCTCGGGCCCAGGTCCCTATGGCTACACCTTC	CASSSGPGPYGYTF
-	TRBJ2-3	TRBV6-1	-	TGTGCCAGCAGTGGTTTTCCAGCGACTCCCACAGATACGCAGTATTTT	CASSGFPATPTDTQYF
-	TRBJ2-3	TRBV5-4	TRBD2	TGTGCCAGCAGCTTGGGAGGGGCGGGGGGTAGCACAGATACGCAGTATTTT	CASSLGGAGGSTDTQYF
-	TRBJ1-5	TRBV2	TRBD1	TGTGCCAGCAGTGACCAGGGGGCTCAGCCCCAGCATTTT	CASSDQGAQPQHF
-	TRBJ2-7	TRBV6-2/TRBV6-3	TRBD1	TGTGCCAGCAGTTACAGGACAGGTGTAGACGAGCAGTACTTC	CASSYRTGVDEQYF
-	TRBJ2-5	TRBV19	TRBD2	TGTGCCAGTACCAAATGGGCCGGGGGGGGCCAAGAGACCCAGTACTTC	CASTKWAGGGQETQYF
once	TRBJ1-1	TRBV4-1	TRBD1	TGCGCCAGCAGCCAAGGATGGTACAGGGGGCTCACTGAAGCTTTCTTT	CASSQGWYRGLTEAFF
-	TRBJ1-2	TRBV29-1	TRBD1	TGCAGCGTAGGGGACAGGGACTATGGCTACACCTTC	CSVGDRDYGYTF
once	TRBJ2-2	TRBV5-1	-	TGCGCCAGCAGCTTGGATTGGTCTAACACCGGGGAGCTGTTTTTT	CASSLDWSNTGELFF
-	TRBJ2-3	TRBV27	-	TGTGCCAGCAGTTTATTGGGTGGGGGGGCGACAGATACGCAGTATTTT	CASSLLGGGATDTQYF